This TCR beta chain was identified in a study of beta chain features in type 1 diabetes. The entirety of the isolated RNA underwent reverse transcription, so expressed TCRB transcripts were sequenced. The read count averaged approximately 3.5 million across naive, central memory and regulatory T cell samples. Clones were sequenced by immunoSEQ multiplex PCR, and TCRdb holds only the in-frame ones, with some missing. The data hold approximately 160,000 clones, with around 8% observed a single time. V lost 4 bases to trimming and J lost 5 bases, with 9 bases between them. The germline V gene has CDR1 SGHTA and CDR2 FQGTGA. The CDR3 consists of 13 residues.

Sequencing was done on a sample of central memory CD4+ T cells from blood. The receptor's source is a man younger than 30 in good health. The gene calls are TRBV7-3 and TRBJ1-5; TRBD1 might be the D (5 bases). The CDR3 loop is CASSSDRDQPQHF. The CDR3 coding sequence is TGTGCCAGCAGCTCCGACAGAGATCAGCCCCAGCATTTT.